Listed below are T cell receptor beta chains from one sample, sequenced in a study of blood T cell repertoires in COVID-19. This table comes from immunoSEQ multiplex PCR, and its TCRdb copy is limited to in-frame clones, with some not included. The sample lists 95,000 to 150,000 clones, approximately 90% occurring once. The sample taken for sequencing was peripheral blood. These TCRs come from a human donor in a cohort sampled during active COVID-19. Each CDR3 is given with its conserved first and last residue. Each record gives: D gene, J gene, V gene, CDR3 DNA, CDR3 protein. D genes are given only for firm matches.

d_gene: TRBD2; j_gene: TRBJ2-7; v_gene: TRBV13; CDR3nt: TGTGCCAGCAGCGGGGGTTGGATAGCGGGCTCCTACGAGCAGTACTTC; CDR3aa: CASSGGWIAGSYEQYF
d_gene: TRBD1; j_gene: TRBJ2-3; v_gene: TRBV3-1/TRBV3-2; CDR3nt: TGTGCCAGCAGCCAACCTAGGACAGGGAACACAGATACGCAGTATTTT; CDR3aa: CASSQPRTGNTDTQYF
d_gene: NA; j_gene: TRBJ2-5; v_gene: TRBV3-1/TRBV3-2; CDR3nt: TGTGCCAGCAGCCCAGGCAGTGTAACCCAGTACTTC; CDR3aa: CASSPGSVTQYF
d_gene: NA; j_gene: TRBJ2-1; v_gene: TRBV1; CDR3nt: TGCACCAGCAGCCAAGATCAGGGTTACAATGAGCAGTTCTTC; CDR3aa: CTSSQDQGYNEQFF
d_gene: TRBD1; j_gene: TRBJ2-5; v_gene: TRBV5-1; CDR3nt: TGCGCCAGCAGCTTGGACAGGGGGCTTGCGGAGACCCAGTACTTC; CDR3aa: CASSLDRGLAETQYF
d_gene: NA; j_gene: TRBJ1-1; v_gene: TRBV5-4; CDR3nt: TGTGCCAGCAGCGCCACAGGAGCCATGAACACTGAAGCTTTCTTT; CDR3aa: CASSATGAMNTEAFF
d_gene: TRBD2; j_gene: TRBJ2-1; v_gene: TRBV7-2; CDR3nt: TGTGCCAGCAGCACCCCTCCGGGCGGGAGCTATGAGCAGTTCTTC; CDR3aa: CASSTPPGGSYEQFF
d_gene: TRBD1; j_gene: TRBJ1-5; v_gene: TRBV28; CDR3nt: TGTGCCAGCAGTTTGGACAGGGGAGAGTTTCAGCCCCAGCATTTT; CDR3aa: CASSLDRGEFQPQHF
d_gene: NA; j_gene: TRBJ2-7; v_gene: TRBV7-8; CDR3nt: TGTGCCAGCAGTTGGGGGGGCCTCTACGAGCAGTACTTC; CDR3aa: CASSWGGLYEQYF
d_gene: NA; j_gene: TRBJ2-1; v_gene: TRBV9; CDR3nt: TGTGCCAGCAGCGTAGGTACTAACTCCTACAATGAGCAGTTCTTC; CDR3aa: CASSVGTNSYNEQFF
d_gene: NA; j_gene: TRBJ2-5; v_gene: TRBV10-1; CDR3nt: TGCGCCAGCAGTGCCACAGTTCAAGAGACCCAGTACTTC; CDR3aa: CASSATVQETQYF
d_gene: TRBD1; j_gene: TRBJ1-1; v_gene: TRBV7-8; CDR3nt: TGTGCCAGCAGCACCGACAGGGGGAACACTGAAGCTTTCTTT; CDR3aa: CASSTDRGNTEAFF
d_gene: NA; j_gene: TRBJ2-2; v_gene: TRBV10-2; CDR3nt: TGCGCCAGCAGTGAGTCTGAGGAGACCGGGGAGCTGTTTTTT; CDR3aa: CASSESEETGELFF
d_gene: NA; j_gene: TRBJ2-5; v_gene: TRBV6-5; CDR3nt: TGTGCCAGCAGACCTGACGGGGGTGGTTGGACCCAGTACTTC; CDR3aa: CASRPDGGGWTQYF
d_gene: NA; j_gene: TRBJ2-1; v_gene: TRBV7-9; CDR3nt: TGTGCCAGCAGCTGGACAAACAATGAGCAGTTCTTC; CDR3aa: CASSWTNNEQFF
d_gene: TRBD2; j_gene: TRBJ2-1; v_gene: TRBV11-2; CDR3nt: TGTGCCAGCAGCTCGCGACTAGCGGGAGGGCCGCATGAGCAGTTCTTC; CDR3aa: CASSSRLAGGPHEQFF
d_gene: TRBD2; j_gene: TRBJ2-2; v_gene: TRBV19; CDR3nt: TGTGCCAGTAGTATAGTGGCAGGGCTAGCGGGGCGCACCGGGGAGCTGTTTTTT; CDR3aa: CASSIVAGLAGRTGELFF
d_gene: NA; j_gene: TRBJ1-6; v_gene: TRBV6-5; CDR3nt: TGTGCCAGCAGTTACTCTGGCGGTAATTCACCCCTCCACTTT; CDR3aa: CASSYSGGNSPLHF
d_gene: NA; j_gene: TRBJ2-1; v_gene: TRBV29-1; CDR3nt: TGCAGCGTCGGGAGACAGCACAATGAGCAGTTCTTC; CDR3aa: CSVGRQHNEQFF
d_gene: NA; j_gene: TRBJ2-3; v_gene: TRBV6-5; CDR3nt: TGTGCCAGCAGTTACTCGACAGATACAGATACGCAGTATTTT; CDR3aa: CASSYSTDTDTQYF
d_gene: TRBD1; j_gene: TRBJ1-6; v_gene: TRBV27; CDR3nt: TGTGCCAGCAGGCCAGGGGGCTATAATTCACCCCTCCACTTT; CDR3aa: CASRPGGYNSPLHF
d_gene: NA; j_gene: TRBJ2-3; v_gene: TRBV6-4; CDR3nt: TGTGCCAGCAGTGACTCGGCTGGCGGGGGCCCGAGCACAGATACGCAGTATTTT; CDR3aa: CASSDSAGGGPSTDTQYF
d_gene: TRBD1; j_gene: TRBJ2-7; v_gene: TRBV6-5; CDR3nt: TGTGCCAGCAGTTACGCGGACAGGGAATTTAACGAGCAGTACTTC; CDR3aa: CASSYADREFNEQYF
d_gene: NA; j_gene: TRBJ1-1; v_gene: TRBV30; CDR3nt: TGTGCCTGGATTGGCGGATCAAAGAACACTGAAGCTTTCTTT; CDR3aa: CAWIGGSKNTEAFF
d_gene: NA; j_gene: TRBJ1-3; v_gene: TRBV3-1/TRBV3-2; CDR3nt: TGTGCCAGCAGCCAAGGGGGCAGCCTCTCTGGAAACACCATATATTTT; CDR3aa: CASSQGGSLSGNTIYF
d_gene: NA; j_gene: TRBJ2-4; v_gene: TRBV12-5; CDR3nt: TGTGCTAGTGGTTTGTCTCTAGCCAAAAACATTCAGTACTTC; CDR3aa: CASGLSLAKNIQYF